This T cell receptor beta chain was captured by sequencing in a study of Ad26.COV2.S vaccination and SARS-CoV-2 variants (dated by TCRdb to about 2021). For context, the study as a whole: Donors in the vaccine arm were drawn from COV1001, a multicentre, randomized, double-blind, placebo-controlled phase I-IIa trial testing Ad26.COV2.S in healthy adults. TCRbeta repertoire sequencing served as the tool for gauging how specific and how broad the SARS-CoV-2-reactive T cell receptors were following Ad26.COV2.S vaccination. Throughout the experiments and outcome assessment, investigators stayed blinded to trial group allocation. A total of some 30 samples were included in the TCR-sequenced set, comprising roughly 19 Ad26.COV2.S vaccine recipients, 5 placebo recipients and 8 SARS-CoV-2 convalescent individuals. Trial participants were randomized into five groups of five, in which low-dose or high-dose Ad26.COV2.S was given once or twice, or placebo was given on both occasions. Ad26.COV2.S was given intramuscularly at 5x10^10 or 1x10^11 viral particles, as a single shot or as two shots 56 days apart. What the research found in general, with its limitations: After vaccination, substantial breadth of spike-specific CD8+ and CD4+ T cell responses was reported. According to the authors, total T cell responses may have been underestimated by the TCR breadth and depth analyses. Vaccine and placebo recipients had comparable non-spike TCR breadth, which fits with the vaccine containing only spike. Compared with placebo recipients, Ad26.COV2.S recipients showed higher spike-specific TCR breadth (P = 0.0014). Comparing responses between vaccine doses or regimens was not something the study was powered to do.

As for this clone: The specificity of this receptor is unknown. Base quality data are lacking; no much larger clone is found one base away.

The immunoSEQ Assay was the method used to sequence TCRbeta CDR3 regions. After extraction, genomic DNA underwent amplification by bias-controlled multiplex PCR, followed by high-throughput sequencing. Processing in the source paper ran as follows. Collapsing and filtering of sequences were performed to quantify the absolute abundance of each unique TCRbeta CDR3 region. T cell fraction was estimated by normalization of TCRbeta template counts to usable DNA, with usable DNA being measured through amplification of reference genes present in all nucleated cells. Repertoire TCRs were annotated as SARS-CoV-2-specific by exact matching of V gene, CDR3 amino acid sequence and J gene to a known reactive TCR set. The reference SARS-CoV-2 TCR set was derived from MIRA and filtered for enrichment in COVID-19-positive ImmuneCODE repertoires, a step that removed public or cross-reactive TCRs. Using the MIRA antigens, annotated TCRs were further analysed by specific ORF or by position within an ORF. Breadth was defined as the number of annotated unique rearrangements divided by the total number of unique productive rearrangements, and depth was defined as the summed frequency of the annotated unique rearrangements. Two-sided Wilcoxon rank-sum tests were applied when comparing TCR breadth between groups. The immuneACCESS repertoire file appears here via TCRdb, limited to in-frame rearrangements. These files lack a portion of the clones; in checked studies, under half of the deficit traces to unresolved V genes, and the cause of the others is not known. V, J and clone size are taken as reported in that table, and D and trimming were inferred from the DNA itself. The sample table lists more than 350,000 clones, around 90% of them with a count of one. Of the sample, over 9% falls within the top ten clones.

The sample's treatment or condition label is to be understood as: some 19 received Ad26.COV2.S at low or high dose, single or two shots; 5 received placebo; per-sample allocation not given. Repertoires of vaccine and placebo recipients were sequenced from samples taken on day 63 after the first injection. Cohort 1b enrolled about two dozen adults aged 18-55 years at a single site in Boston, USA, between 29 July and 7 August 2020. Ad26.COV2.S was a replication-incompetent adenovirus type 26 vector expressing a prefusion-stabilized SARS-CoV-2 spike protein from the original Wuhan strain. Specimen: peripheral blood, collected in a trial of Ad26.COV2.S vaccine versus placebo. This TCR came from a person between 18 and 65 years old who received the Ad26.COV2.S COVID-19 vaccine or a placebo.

CDR3 protein: CASSTPAGTRKETQYF. The sequence in DNA is TGTGCCAGCAGCACCCCCGCGGGCACTCGGAAAGAGACCCAGTACTTC. This sequence uses TRBV5-4 and TRBJ2-5, with a weak D call of TRBD2 (5 bases match). The CDR3 sequence holds 16 residues, the cysteine and phenylalanine included. Just the 48-base CDR3 DNA is kept, in frame starting at base 1. CDR1 and CDR2 (SGHNT, YYREEE) derive from the germline V gene (reference sequence). V is pared back by 4 bases and J by 3 bases, with 19 bases lying between the germline termini.